A selection of T cell receptor gamma chains follows, all from one sample in a study of Vδ1+ human thymocytes. TCRdb called clones from the multiplex PCR reads again using CATT. The sample shows about 36,000 gamma-chain clones, around 20% of them seen only once. The sequenced sample was Vdelta1+ gamma-delta thymocytes from the thymus. These receptors were obtained from a girl in the first two years of life who had congenital heart surgery. CDR3s include the opening cysteine and the closing phenylalanine or tryptophan. Not all rows give a size; the values are once, few, many and, for expanded clones, a class.

NA	TRGV4	TRGJ1/TRGJ2	CATWDGPRGYKKLF	TGTGCCACCTGGGATGGCCCTAGGGGTTATAAGAAACTCTTT
NA	TRGV3	TRGJ1/TRGJ2	CATWDRPNKKLF	TGTGCCACCTGGGACAGGCCGAATAAGAAACTCTTT
few	TRGV4	TRGJ1/TRGJ2	CATWDGQQTNKKLF	TGTGCCACCTGGGATGGCCAACAAACAAATAAGAAACTCTTT
NA	TRGV9	TRGJ1/TRGJ2	CALWEVQVNYYKNLF	TGTGCCTTGTGGGAGGTTCAGGTGAATTATTATAAGAATCTCTTT
many	TRGV9	TRGJ1/TRGJ2	CALWEGYKKLF	TGTGCCTTGTGGGAAGGTTATAAGAAACTCTTT
NA	TRGV4	TRGJP2	CATWDGSDWIKTF	TGTGCCACCTGGGATGGTTCGGATTGGATCAAGACGTTT
few	TRGV2	TRGJ1/TRGJ2	CATWDGGHYYKKLF	TGTGCCACCTGGGACGGAGGGCATTATTATAAGAAACTCTTT
NA	TRGV8	TRGJP2	CATWDVALSSDWIKTF	TGTGCCACCTGGGATGTTGCCCTTAGTAGTGATTGGATCAAGACGTTT
NA	TRGV9	TRGJ1/TRGJ2	CALWVEFYYKKLF	TGTGCCTTGTGGGTCGAATTTTATTATAAGAAACTCTTT
NA	TRGV9	TRGJP1	CALWEVGGTTGWFKIF	TGTGCCTTGTGGGAGGTAGGGGGAACGACTGGTTGGTTCAAGATATTT
NA	TRGV3	TRGJ1/TRGJ2	CATWDRPLANYYKKLF	TGTGCCACCTGGGACAGGCCCCTCGCTAATTATTATAAGAAACTCTTT
many	TRGV9	TRGJ1/TRGJ2	CALWDEQLF	TGTGCCTTGTGGGACGAACAACTCTTT
few	TRGV9	TRGJP2	CALWELWIKTF	TGTGCCTTGTGGGAGCTTTGGATCAAGACGTTT
NA	TRGV8	TRGJP1	CATWDIRGTGWFKIF	TGTGCCACCTGGGATATTAGAGGCACTGGTTGGTTCAAGATATTT
NA	TRGV2	TRGJ1/TRGJ2	CATWDGFEYKKLF	TGTGCCACCTGGGACGGGTTTGAGTATAAGAAACTCTTT
NA	TRGV5	TRGJ1/TRGJ2	CATWDGHHSYKKLF	TGTGCCACCTGGGACGGTCACCATTCTTATAAGAAACTCTTT
NA	TRGV2	TRGJ1/TRGJ2	CATWDGLGFYYKKLF	TGTGCCACCTGGGACGGGCTCGGATTTTATTATAAGAAACTCTTT
few	TRGV8	TRGJP2	CATWMGDWIKTF	TGTGCCACCTGGATGGGCGATTGGATCAAGACGTTT
few	TRGV8	TRGJP1	CATWDSYTTGWFKIF	TGTGCCACCTGGGACTCCTATACCACTGGTTGGTTCAAGATATTT
NA	TRGV9	TRGJ1/TRGJ2	CALWEVPPYKKLF	TGTGCCTTGTGGGAGGTGCCCCCTTATAAGAAACTCTTT
few	TRGV5	TRGJ1/TRGJ2	CATWDVNGPKKLF	TGTGCCACCTGGGACGTTAACGGCCCCAAGAAACTCTTT
NA	TRGV2	TRGJ1/TRGJ2	CATWDEIYYKKLF	TGTGCCACCTGGGACGAGATATATTATAAGAAACTCTTT
NA	TRGV4	TRGJ1/TRGJ2	CATWAHPPNYYKKLF	TGTGCCACCTGGGCCCACCCCCCGAATTATTATAAGAAACTCTTT
few	TRGV2	TRGJ1/TRGJ2	CATWDVDKFYYKKLF	TGTGCCACCTGGGATGTTGACAAATTTTATTATAAGAAACTCTTT
few	TRGV2	TRGJ1/TRGJ2	CATWDGRVKLF	TGTGCCACCTGGGACGGGCGGGTGAAACTCTTT
NA	TRGV9	TRGJ1/TRGJ2	CALWEVRSWDYYKKLF	TGTGCCTTGTGGGAGGTGCGGTCTTGGGATTATTATAAGAAACTCTTT
NA	TRGV2	TRGJ1/TRGJ2	CATWDGVVSYKKLF	TGTGCCACCTGGGACGGTGTGGTAAGTTATAAGAAACTCTTT